This T cell receptor beta chain derives from a study of T cells in localized non-small cell lung cancer. On this clone: The antigen is undetermined.

Study-level points and caveats: Tumor trailed uninvolved adjacent lung in T cell clonality, which peaked there. Patients showing higher blood T cell density tended to see longer overall survival.

The repertoire was sequenced with immunoSEQ multiplex PCR; TCRdb's copy has only in-frame clones and lacks some. The sample carries roughly 25,000 clones, more than 85% recorded once. Trimming took 1 base from V and 0 from J, leaving 1 base between them. CDR3 size: 14 residues. Germline CDR1 and CDR2: MNHEY and SMNVEV (reference sequence). The sequence came from a man aged 35-75 years with stage III squamous cell lung carcinoma. The material sequenced was peripheral blood, taken before any cancer treatment. The chain has TRBV27 and TRBJ2-6, with D unclear. The CDR3 bases are TGTGCCAGCAGTTTATTCTCTGGGGCCAACGTCCTGACTTTC. Its protein is CASSLFSGANVLTF.